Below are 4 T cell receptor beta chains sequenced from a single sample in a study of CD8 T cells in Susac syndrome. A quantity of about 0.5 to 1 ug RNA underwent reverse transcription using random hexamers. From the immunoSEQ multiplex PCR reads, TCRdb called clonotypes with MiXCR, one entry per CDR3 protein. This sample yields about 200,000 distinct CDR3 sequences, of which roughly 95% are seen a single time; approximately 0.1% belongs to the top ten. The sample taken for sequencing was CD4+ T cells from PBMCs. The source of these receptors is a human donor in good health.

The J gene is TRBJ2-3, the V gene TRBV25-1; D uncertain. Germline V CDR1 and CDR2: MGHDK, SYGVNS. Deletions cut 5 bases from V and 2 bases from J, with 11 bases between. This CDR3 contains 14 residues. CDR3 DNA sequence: TGTGCCAGCAGTTCTGGCCGGACCACAGATACGCAGTATTTT. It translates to CASSSGRTTDTQYF.

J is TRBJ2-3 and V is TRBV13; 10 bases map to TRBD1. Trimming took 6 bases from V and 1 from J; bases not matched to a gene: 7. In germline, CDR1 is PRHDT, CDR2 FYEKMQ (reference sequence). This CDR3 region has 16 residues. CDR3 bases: TGTGCCAGCAGTCACATCGGGACAGGGGGCACAGATACGCAGTATTTT. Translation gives CASSHIGTGGTDTQYF.

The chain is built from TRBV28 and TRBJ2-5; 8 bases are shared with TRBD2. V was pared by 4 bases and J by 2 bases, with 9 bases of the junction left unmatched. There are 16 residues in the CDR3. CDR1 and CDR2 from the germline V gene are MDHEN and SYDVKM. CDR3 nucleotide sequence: TGTGCCAGCAGTTCCCCCGTACTAGCGGCACAAGAGACCCAGTACTTC. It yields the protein CASSSPVLAAQETQYF.

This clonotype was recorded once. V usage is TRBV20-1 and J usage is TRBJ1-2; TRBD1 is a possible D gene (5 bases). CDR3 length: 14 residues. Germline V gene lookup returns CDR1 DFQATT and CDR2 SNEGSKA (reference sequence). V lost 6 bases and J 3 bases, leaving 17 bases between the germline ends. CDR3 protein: CSALPTTVHYGYTF. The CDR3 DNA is TGCAGTGCCCTCCCTACGACAGTACACTATGGCTACACCTTC.